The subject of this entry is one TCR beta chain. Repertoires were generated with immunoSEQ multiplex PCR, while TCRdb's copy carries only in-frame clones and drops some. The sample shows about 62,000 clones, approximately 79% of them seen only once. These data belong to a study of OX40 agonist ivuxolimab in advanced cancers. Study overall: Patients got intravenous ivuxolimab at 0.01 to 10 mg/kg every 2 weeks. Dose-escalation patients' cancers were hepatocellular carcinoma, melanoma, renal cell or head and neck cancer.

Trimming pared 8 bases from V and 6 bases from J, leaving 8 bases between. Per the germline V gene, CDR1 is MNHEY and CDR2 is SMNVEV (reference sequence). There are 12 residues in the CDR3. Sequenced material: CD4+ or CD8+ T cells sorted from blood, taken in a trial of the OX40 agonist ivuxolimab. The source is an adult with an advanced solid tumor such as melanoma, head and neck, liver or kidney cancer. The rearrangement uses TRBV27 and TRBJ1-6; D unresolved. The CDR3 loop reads CASSVGNSPLHF. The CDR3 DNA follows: TGTGCCAGCTCAGTGGGTAATTCACCCCTCCACTTT.